This TCR beta chain was identified in a study of blood T cell repertoires in COVID-19. Study context: COVID-19 samples collected from the United States, Italy and Spain covered acute and convalescent phases. From T cells, B-cell-depleted T cells, or PBMCs came the material, which was cDNA or gDNA.

In the original workflow: Amplification of reference gene primers provided the estimated nucleated cell counts. Using immunoSEQ multiplex PCR, the repertoire was profiled, and TCRdb retains in-frame clones only, with some absent. V and J calls and clone size come straight from that table; D and trimming were deduced from the DNA. The sample contains about 140,000 clones, less than 80% of which appear only once. This CDR3 region has 14 residues. Per germline, CDR1 GTSNPN and CDR2 SVGIG (reference sequence). Between the trimmed V and J ends, which lost 1 base and 5 bases, there was a span of 9 bases. The clonotype comes from a woman aged 80 or over with active or convalescent COVID-19. The sequenced sample was peripheral blood. The chain links TRBV30 to TRBJ1-6, with D tentatively TRBD1 (6 bases). The CDR3 loop reads CAWSAGVNNSPLHF. The CDR3 bases are TGTGCCTGGAGTGCAGGGGTTAATAATTCACCCCTCCACTTT.